The 17 T cell receptor beta chains presented below share a single source sample, sequenced in a study of T-cell reconstitution after alpha-beta-depleted transplantation in children. Using unique molecular identifiers, the investigators prepared the TCRbeta library. TCRdb reanalysed the PCR reads using MiXCR and keeps one entry per CDR3 protein. This table has 350,000 to 450,000 distinct CDR3 sequences, around 21% appearing once. This sample comprised PBMCs from the stem cell graft donor, obtained from the stem cell graft. The receptors come from a human donor who donated a stem cell graft to a child with acute myeloid leukemia.

This clonotype was picked up a small number of times. The chain links TRBV25-1 to TRBJ1-5; no clear D. Germline V gene data show CDR1 as MGHDK and CDR2 as SYGVNS. The CDR3 has 14 amino acids. Trimming shortened V by 2 bases and J by 6 bases, and 11 bases separated the two germline ends. The CDR3 spells CASSERPPGQPQHF. In DNA, the CDR3 is TGTGCCAGCAGTGAACGACCACCCGGTCAGCCCCAGCATTTT.

J is TRBJ1-5 and V is TRBV10-3; TRBD1 might be the D (5 bases). This CDR3 spans 13 amino acids. CDR1 and CDR2 from the germline V gene are ENHRY and SYGVKD. The V and J ends lost 8 bases and 3 bases respectively, with 11 bases between them. CDR3 sequence reads: CAIADTANQPQHF. The CDR3 DNA sequence: TGTGCCATCGCGGACACGGCCAATCAGCCCCAGCATTTT.

This clonotype was seen a handful of times. This chain uses TRBV7-2 with TRBJ2-5; D not resolved. This CDR3 is 16 amino acids long. The germline V and J ends were trimmed by 5 bases and 5 bases, with 21 bases remaining between them. From germline, CDR1 is SGHTA and CDR2 FQGNSA. DNA of the CDR3: TGTGCCAGCAGCCCCGGACCCACCTGGGCCGCGGAGACCCAGTACTTC. Translating gives CASSPGPTWAAETQYF. The full variable domain, its missing parts supplied by reference TRBV7-2 and TRBJ2-5, is GAGVSQSPSNKVTEKGKDVELRCDPISGHTALYWYRQSLGQGLEFLIYFQGNSAPDKSGLPSDRFSAERTGGSVSTLTIQRTQQEDSAVYLCASSPGPTWAAETQYFGPGTRLLVL.

This clonotype was picked up many times. V and J are TRBV6-1 and TRBJ1-1; D is unresolved. Germline loops: CDR1 MNHNS, CDR2 SASEGT. The V end was cut by 4 bases, the J end by 3 bases, with 12 bases between. The length of the CDR3 is 14 residues. The CDR3 region is CASSVGVAYTEAFF. The CDR3 DNA is TGTGCCAGCAGTGTCGGGGTGGCCTACACTGAAGCTTTCTTT.

This clonotype was observed a few times. V usage is TRBV27 and J usage is TRBJ2-7; D perhaps matches TRBD1 (7 bases). Germline V gene sequence: CDR1 MNHEY, CDR2 SMNVEV (reference sequence). With 5 bases removed from V and 9 bases from J, the gap between germline ends came to 17 bases. The CDR3 spans 13 residues. CDR3 loop: CASSPRQGGWQYF. As DNA, the CDR3 is TGTGCCAGCAGTCCCCGACAGGGAGGTTGGCAGTACTTC.

This clonotype was picked up many times. This chain uses TRBV20-1 with TRBJ2-1; TRBD2 matches 12 bases. The CDR3 consists of 14 residues. Losses at the gene ends were 8 bases for V and 8 bases for J; bases not matched to a gene: 10. Germline-derived CDR1 and CDR2 are DFQATT and SNEGSKA (reference sequence). The DNA for the CDR3 is TGCAGTCCAACGCTAGCGGGAGGGCTCTATGAGCAGTTCTTC. It codes for CSPTLAGGLYEQFF.

This clonotype was picked up a small number of times. J is TRBJ2-1 and V is TRBV5-1; D unresolved. The CDR3 is 17 residues long. Germline V gene data show CDR1 as SGHRS and CDR2 as YFSETQ. V was clipped by 0 bases and J by 4 bases, with 17 bases between them. CDR3 coding DNA: TGCGCCAGCAGCTTGGAGCCAGGCGGAACCAAATACAATGAGCAGTTCTTC. Amino acid sequence: CASSLEPGGTKYNEQFF.

This clonotype has only a few counts. The CDR3 reads CASSYGQGSANEKLFF. The CDR3 DNA is TGTGCCAGCAGTTACGGGCAGGGGAGTGCTAATGAAAAACTGTTTTTT. V is TRBV6-5 and J is TRBJ1-4; tentative D call: TRBD1 (6 bases). The CDR3 length is 16 residues. Deletions cut 2 bases from V and 3 bases from J, with 13 bases between. Germline V CDR1 and CDR2: MNHEY, SVGAGI.

This clonotype was counted between two and nine times. This sequence joins TRBV7-8 and TRBJ2-3; D is unresolved. CDR3 length equals 14 residues. Germline V gene lookup returns CDR1 SGHVS and CDR2 FQNEAQ. Trimming cost V 5 bases and J 4 bases, with 13 bases left between them. The CDR3 DNA is TGTGCCAGCAGCCCTGCGTGGGTGGCAGATACGCAGTATTTT. Residues: CASSPAWVADTQYF.

This clonotype turned up a few times. The chain combines TRBV30 with TRBJ2-5; 12 nucleotides line up with TRBD1. The germline CDR1 and CDR2 sequences are GTSNPN and SVGIG (reference sequence). CDR3 length: 15 residues. V lost 2 bases, J lost 7 bases, and 8 bases stayed unmatched. Here the CDR3 DNA reads TGTGCCTGGAGTACGGGACAGGGGGCGCAGATGACCCAGTACTTC. Its protein is CAWSTGQGAQMTQYF.

This clonotype was counted only a few times. The junction and the germline gene differ at one end; a read error may be behind it. This rearrangement joins TRBV9 to TRBJ2-5; no reliable D call. The germline V gene has CDR1 SGDLS and CDR2 YYNGEE. This CDR3 is 12 amino acids long. CDR3 DNA sequence: TGTGCCATCAGCAGAAGCCAAGAGACCCAGTACTTC. Translating gives CAISRSQETQYF.

This chain links TRBV12-3 or TRBV12-4 with TRBJ2-7; 8 nucleotides agree with TRBD2. Trimming cost V 6 bases and J 0 bases; bases outside gene matches: 7. CDR3 length equals 15 residues. The CDR3 nucleotides read TGTGCCAGCAGCCAACTAGCGGAGTACTCCTACGAGCAGTACTTC. This gives the protein CASSQLAEYSYEQYF.

The chain has TRBV5-1 and TRBJ2-7, with D possibly TRBD2 on 5 matching bases. CDR3 length equals 14 residues. CDR1 and CDR2 from the germline V gene are SGHRS and YFSETQ. V was shortened by 4 bases and J by 4 bases, with 15 bases between the two germline ends. CDR3 sequence (DNA): TGCGCCAGCAGCCGAACGGGATGGGTATACGAGCAGTACTTC. Its translation is CASSRTGWVYEQYF.

CDR3 in amino acids: CASRPGQGLDQPQHF. The CDR3 DNA reads TGTGCCAGTAGACCGGGACAGGGTTTAGATCAGCCCCAGCATTTT. The chain couples TRBV19 to TRBJ1-5, with 9 bases aligning to TRBD1. CDR3 length equals 15 residues. CDR1 is LNHDA and CDR2 is SQIVND in the germline V gene (reference sequence). V lost 6 bases to trimming and J lost 5 bases; unmatched junction nucleotides: 8.

There are a few counts of this clonotype. CDR3 coding DNA: TGCGCCAGCGTTGGACAGGGACCCTTTATGGGCTTTGGGTCTAGCGGGACTTACAATGAGCAGTTCTTC. The encoded protein is CASVGQGPFMGFGSSGTYNEQFF. The gene calls are TRBV5-1 and TRBJ2-1, with D tentatively TRBD2 (9 bases). Germline V gene lookup returns CDR1 SGHRS and CDR2 YFSETQ. CDR3 length: 23 amino acids. Trimming shortened V by 7 bases and J by 4 bases, and 42 bases separated the two germline ends.

This clonotype showed up just a few times. This chain uses TRBV12-3 or TRBV12-4 with TRBJ1-2, with 7 bases that match TRBD1. CDR3 length: 12 residues. J gave up 12 bases and V 4 bases, and 8 bases lay outside the gene matches. The CDR3 sequence is CASSWDRSNNTF. The CDR3 DNA is TGTGCCAGCAGTTGGGACAGATCTAACAACACCTTC.

The chain is built from TRBV20-1 and TRBJ2-7; the D is unclear. Germline CDR1 DFQATT, CDR2 SNEGSKA (reference sequence). CDR3 length: 11 residues. Deletions cut 0 bases from V and 6 bases from J, with 6 bases between. CDR3 DNA: TGCAGTGCTAGAGATCTGCGCGAGCAGTACTTC. It is translated as CSARDLREQYF.